Sequencing of this T cell receptor beta chain was carried out in a study of cytomegalovirus exposure and HLA in healthy donors. The PCR contained 60 Vbeta and 13 Jbeta primers. The table came from immunoSEQ multiplex PCR; TCRdb's copy has only in-frame clones and leaves some out. The sample holds about 130,000 clones, over 65% seen once. Broader study findings: Relative to the roughly 690-donor mean, N-insertions were reportedly fewer in an Asian-associated ancestry cluster in a later analysis.

About this clone itself: Its antigen remains unknown.

The CDR3 totals 14 residues. Germline-derived CDR1 and CDR2 are MNHNY and SVGAGI (reference sequence). After removal of 8 bases from V and 6 bases from J, the junction contained 7 bases not matched to a gene. This TCR was recovered from a man aged 50 to 59 in good health and CMV-seronegative. This chain connects TRBV6-6 to TRBJ2-2; 9 bases line up with TRBD1. Specimen: PBMCs. Here the CDR3 reads CASQGQGIAGELFF. CDR3 in DNA: TGTGCCAGCCAGGGACAGGGTATCGCCGGGGAGCTGTTTTTT.